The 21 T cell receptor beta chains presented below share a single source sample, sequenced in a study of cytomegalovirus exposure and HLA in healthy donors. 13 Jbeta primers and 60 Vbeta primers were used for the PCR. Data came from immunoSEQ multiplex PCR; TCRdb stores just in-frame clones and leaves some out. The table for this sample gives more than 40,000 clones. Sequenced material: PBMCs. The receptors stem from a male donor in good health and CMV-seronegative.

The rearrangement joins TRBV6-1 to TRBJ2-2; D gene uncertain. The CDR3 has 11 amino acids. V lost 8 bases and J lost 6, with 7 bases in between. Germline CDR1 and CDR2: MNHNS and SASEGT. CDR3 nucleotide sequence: TGTGCCAGCGGTCGGGCCGGGGAGCTGTTTTTT. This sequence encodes CASGRAGELFF.

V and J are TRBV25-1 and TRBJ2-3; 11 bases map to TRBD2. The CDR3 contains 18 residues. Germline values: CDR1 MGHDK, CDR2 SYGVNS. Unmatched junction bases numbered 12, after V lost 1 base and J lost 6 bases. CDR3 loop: CASSEFWLAGGRVDTQYF. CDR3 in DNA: TGTGCCAGCAGTGAATTTTGGCTAGCGGGGGGAAGGGTGGATACGCAGTATTTT.

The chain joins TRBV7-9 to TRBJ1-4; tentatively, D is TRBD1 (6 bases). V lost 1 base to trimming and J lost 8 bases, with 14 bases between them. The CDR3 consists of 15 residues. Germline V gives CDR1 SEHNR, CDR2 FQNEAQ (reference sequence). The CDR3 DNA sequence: TGTGCCAGCAGCTTAGTCCCAGGGGTGAAGGAAAAACTGTTTTTT. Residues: CASSLVPGVKEKLFF.

The CDR3 nucleotides read TGCGCCAGCAGCCAAGGGATTCGGTGGCGGGCCAGGCCTAACTATGGCTACACCTTC. Translating gives CASSQGIRWRARPNYGYTF. V gene TRBV4-3 combines with J gene TRBJ1-2; D is uncertain. Germline V gene data show CDR1 as LGHNA and CDR2 as YSLEER. The ends were cut back, 1 base at V and 0 bases at J, with 21 bases in the middle. The CDR3 consists of 19 residues.

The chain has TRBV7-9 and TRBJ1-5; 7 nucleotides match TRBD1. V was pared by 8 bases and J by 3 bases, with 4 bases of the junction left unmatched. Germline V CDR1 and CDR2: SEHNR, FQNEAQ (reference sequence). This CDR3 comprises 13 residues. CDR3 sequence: CASGRGLNQPQHF. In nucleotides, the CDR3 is TGTGCCAGCGGTAGGGGGCTCAATCAGCCCCAGCATTTT.

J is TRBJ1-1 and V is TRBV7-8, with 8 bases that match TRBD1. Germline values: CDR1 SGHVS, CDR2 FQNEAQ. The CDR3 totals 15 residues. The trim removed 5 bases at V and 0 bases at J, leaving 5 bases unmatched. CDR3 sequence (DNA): TGTGCCAGCAGCCGAGAGGGACAGGTGAACACTGAAGCTTTCTTT. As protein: CASSREGQVNTEAFF.

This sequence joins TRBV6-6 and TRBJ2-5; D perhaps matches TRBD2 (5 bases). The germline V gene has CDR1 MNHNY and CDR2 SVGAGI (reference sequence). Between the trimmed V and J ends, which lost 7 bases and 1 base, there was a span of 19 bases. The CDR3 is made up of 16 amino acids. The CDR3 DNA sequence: TGTGCCAGCATCCGTCGGAGTAGGGAGTCCCAAGAGACCCAGTACTTC. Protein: CASIRRSRESQETQYF.

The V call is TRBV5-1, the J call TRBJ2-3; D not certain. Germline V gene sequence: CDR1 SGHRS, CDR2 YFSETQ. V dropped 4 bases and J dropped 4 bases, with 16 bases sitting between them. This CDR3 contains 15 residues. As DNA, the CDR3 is TGCGCCAGCAGCCCCGGGTTGGGTAGCTCAGATACGCAGTATTTT. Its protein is CASSPGLGSSDTQYF.

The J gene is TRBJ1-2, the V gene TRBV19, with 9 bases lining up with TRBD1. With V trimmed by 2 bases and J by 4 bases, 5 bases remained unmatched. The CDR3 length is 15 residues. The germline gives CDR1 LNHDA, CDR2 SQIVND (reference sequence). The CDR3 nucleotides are TGTGCCAGTAGTATAAAGGGACAGGGAATCTATGGCTACACCTTC. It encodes CASSIKGQGIYGYTF.

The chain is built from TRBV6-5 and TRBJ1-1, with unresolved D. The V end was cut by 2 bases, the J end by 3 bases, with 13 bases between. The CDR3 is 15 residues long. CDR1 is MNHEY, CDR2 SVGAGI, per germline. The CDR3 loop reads CASSYTGLRDTEAFF. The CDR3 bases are TGTGCCAGCAGTTACACCGGACTCAGAGACACTGAAGCTTTCTTT.

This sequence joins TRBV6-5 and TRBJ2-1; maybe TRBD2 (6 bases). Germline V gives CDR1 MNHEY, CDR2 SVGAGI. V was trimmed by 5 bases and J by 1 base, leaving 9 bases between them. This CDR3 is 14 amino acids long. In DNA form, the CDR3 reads TGTGCCAGCAGTAACGCGGGGTCCTACAATGAGCAGTTCTTC. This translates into CASSNAGSYNEQFF.

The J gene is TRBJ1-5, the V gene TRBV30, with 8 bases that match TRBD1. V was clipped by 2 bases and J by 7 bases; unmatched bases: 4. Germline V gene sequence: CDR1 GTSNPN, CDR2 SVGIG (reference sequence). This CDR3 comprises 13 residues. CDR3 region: CAWSSGGRQPQHF. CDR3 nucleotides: TGTGCCTGGAGTTCAGGGGGCAGACAGCCCCAGCATTTT.

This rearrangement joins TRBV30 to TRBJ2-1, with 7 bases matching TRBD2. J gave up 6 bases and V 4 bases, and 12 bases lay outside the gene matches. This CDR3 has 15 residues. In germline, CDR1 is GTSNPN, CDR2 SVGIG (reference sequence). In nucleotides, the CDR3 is TGTGCCTGGATTTTCTCGGCAGGGAGGGGCAATGAGCAGTTCTTC. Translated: CAWIFSAGRGNEQFF.

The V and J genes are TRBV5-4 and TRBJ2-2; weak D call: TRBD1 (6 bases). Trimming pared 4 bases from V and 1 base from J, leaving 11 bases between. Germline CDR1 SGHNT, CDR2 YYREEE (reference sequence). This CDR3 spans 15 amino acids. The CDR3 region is CASSQRGQNTGELFF. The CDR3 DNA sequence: TGTGCCAGCAGCCAACGGGGACAGAACACCGGGGAGCTGTTTTTT. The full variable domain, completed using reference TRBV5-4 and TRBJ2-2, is ETGVTQSPTHLIKTRGQQVTLRCSSQSGHNTVSWYQQALGQGPQFIFQYYREEENGRGNFPPRFSGLQFPNYSSELNVNALELDDSALYLCASSQRGQNTGELFFGEGSRLTVL.

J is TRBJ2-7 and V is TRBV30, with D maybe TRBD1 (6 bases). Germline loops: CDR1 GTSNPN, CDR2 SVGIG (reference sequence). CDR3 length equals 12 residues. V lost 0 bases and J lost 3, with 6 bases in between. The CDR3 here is CAWSVDSYEQYF. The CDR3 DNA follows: TGTGCCTGGAGTGTGGACAGCTACGAGCAGTACTTC.

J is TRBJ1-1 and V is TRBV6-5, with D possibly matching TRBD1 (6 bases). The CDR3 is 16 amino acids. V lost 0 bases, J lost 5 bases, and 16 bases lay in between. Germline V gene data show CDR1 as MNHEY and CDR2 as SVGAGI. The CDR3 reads CASSYSFTRGKTEAFF. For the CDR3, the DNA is TGTGCCAGCAGTTACTCTTTCACCAGGGGAAAAACTGAAGCTTTCTTT.

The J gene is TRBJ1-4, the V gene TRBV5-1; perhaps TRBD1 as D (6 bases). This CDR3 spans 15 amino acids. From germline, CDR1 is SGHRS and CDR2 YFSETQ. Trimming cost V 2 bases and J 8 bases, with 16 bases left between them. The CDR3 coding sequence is TGCGCCAGCAGCTTAGAAGGGGGAATCGGGGAAAAACTGTTTTTT. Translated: CASSLEGGIGEKLFF.

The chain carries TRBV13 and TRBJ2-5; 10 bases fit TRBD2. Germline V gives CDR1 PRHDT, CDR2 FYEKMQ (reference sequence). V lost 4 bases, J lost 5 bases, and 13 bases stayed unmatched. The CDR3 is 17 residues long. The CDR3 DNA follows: TGTGCCAGCAGCTCCCGCTGGAAGCGGGGGGGCGGGGAGACCCAGTACTTC. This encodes CASSSRWKRGGGETQYF.

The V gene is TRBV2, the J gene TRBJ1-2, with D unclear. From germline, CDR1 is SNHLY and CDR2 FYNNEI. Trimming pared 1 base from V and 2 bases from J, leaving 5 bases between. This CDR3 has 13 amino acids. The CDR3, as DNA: TGTGCCAGCAGTGAAGGCGGCAACTATGGCTACACCTTC. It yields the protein CASSEGGNYGYTF.

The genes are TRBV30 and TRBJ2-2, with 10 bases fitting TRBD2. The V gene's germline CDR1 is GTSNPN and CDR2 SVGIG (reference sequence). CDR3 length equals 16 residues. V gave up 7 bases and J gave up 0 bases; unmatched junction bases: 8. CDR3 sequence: CAFFHGLAANTGELFF. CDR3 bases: TGTGCCTTTTTCCATGGACTAGCGGCGAACACCGGGGAGCTGTTTTTT.

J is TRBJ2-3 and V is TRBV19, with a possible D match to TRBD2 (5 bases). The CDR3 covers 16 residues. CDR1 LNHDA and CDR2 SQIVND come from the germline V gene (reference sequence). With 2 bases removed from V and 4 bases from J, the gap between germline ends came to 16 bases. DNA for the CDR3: TGTGCCAGTAGTATACTCGGGGAGTCAGGTGCAGATACGCAGTATTTT. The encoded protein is CASSILGESGADTQYF. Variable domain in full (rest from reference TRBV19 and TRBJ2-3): DGGITQSPKYLFRKEGQNVTLSCEQNLNHDAMYWYRQDPGQGLRLIYYSQIVNDFQKGDIAEGYSVSREKKESFPLTVTSAQKNPTAFYLCASSILGESGADTQYFGPGTRLTVL.